This T cell receptor beta chain is from a study of CD8 T cells in ankylosing spondylitis. Study findings and constraints: Apparently characteristic of ankylosing spondylitis blood was a TCR beta motif (eight highly homologous variants).

MiXCR was run by TCRdb on the 5' RACE reads, yielding one entry per CDR3 protein. Of 250,000 or so distinct CDR3 sequences listed, 18% are singletons. This CDR3 has 14 amino acids. Trimming cost V 2 bases and J 3 bases, with 12 bases left between them. CDR1 is SGHRS, CDR2 YFSETQ, per germline. Turning to this clonotype: Its matching antigen is unknown.

This TCR was sampled from a male donor with ankylosing spondylitis or in good health (not recorded which). Input material: blood, either unsorted or a sorted T cell fraction (not recorded which). The V gene is TRBV5-1, the J gene TRBJ2-7, with D possibly TRBD1 on 5 matching bases. DNA of the CDR3: TGCGCCAGCAGCTTTACCCAGGGCAGCTACGAGCAGTACTTC. Amino acids: CASSFTQGSYEQYF.